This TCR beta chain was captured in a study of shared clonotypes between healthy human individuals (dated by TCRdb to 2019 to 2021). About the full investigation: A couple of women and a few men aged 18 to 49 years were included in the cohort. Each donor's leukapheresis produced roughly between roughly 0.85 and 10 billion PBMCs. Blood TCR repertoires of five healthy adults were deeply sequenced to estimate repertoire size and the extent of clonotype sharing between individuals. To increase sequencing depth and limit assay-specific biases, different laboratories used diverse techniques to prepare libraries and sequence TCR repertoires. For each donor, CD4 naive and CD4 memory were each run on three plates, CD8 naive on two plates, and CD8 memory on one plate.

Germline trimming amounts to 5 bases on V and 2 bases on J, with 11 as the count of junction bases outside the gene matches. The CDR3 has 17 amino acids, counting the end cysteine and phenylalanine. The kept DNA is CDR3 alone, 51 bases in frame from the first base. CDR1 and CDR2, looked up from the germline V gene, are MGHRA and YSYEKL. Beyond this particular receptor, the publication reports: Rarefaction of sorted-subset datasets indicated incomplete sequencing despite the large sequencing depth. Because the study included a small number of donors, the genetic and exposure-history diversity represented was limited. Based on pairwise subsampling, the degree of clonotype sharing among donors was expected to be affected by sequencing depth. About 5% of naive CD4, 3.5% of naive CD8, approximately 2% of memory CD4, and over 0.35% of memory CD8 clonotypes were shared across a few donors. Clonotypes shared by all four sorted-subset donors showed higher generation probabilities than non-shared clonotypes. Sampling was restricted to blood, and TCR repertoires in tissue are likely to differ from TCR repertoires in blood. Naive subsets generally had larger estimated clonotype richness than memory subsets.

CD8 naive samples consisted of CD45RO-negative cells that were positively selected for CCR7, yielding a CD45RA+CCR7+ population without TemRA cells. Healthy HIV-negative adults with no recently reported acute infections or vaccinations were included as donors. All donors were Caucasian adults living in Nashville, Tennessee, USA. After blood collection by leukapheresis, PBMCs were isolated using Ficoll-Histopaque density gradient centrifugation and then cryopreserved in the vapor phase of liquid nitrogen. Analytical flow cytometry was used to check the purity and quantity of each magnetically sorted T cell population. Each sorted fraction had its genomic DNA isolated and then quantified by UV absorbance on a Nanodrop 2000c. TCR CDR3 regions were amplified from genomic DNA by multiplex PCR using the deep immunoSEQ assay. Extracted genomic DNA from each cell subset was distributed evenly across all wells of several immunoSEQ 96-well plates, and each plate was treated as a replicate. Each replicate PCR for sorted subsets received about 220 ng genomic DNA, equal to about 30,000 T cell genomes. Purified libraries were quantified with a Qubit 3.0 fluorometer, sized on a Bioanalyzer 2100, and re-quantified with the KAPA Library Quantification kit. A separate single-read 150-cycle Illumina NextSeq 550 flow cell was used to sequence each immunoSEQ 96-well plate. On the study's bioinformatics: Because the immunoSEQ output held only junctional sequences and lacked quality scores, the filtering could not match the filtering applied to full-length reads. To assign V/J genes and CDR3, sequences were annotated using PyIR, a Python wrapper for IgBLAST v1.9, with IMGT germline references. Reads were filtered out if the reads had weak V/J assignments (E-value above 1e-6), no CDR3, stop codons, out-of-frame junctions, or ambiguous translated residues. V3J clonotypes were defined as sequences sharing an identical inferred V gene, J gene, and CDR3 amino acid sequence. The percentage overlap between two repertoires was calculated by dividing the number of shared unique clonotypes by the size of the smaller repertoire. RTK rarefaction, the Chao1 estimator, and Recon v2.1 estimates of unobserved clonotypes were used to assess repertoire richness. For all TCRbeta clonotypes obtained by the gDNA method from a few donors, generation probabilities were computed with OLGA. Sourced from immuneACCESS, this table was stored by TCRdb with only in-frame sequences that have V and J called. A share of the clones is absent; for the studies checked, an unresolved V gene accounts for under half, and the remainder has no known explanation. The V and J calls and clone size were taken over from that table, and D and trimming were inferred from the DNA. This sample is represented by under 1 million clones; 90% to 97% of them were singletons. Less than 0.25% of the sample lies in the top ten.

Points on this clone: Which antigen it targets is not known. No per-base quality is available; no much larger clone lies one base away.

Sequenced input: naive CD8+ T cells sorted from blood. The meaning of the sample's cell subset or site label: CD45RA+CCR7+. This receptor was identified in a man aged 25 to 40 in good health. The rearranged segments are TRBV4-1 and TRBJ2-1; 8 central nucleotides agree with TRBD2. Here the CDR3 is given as CASSYLRAAGAYNEQFF. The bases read TGCGCCAGCAGCTATCTTCGAGCAGCGGGAGCCTACAATGAGCAGTTCTTC.